This entry describes one TCR beta chain. Its antigen specificity is not known. In total, approximately 700 healthy bone marrow donors made up the cohort. Cohort members were all nominally healthy when sampled, although unrecorded immune exposures were likely present. The donor was CMV seropositive and was included in the group of 289 seropositive cohort members. Each donor provided a peripheral blood sample, and peripheral blood mononuclear cells were used for TCR beta sequencing. The Qiagen DNeasy Blood Extraction Kit was used to extract genomic DNA from the blood cell samples. Library construction relied on the immunoSEQ multiplex PCR assay. The multiplex PCR relied on a mix of 60 forward primers for TCR Vbeta segments and 13 reverse primers for TCR Jbeta segments. The CDR3 region of rearranged TCR beta genes was amplified from genomic DNA with a multiplex PCR assay. The Illumina HiSeq System was used to sequence the amplified TCR beta libraries as 87-base-pair reads. Per the source publication's procedure: In a later analysis, some 80 million unique TCR beta chains were counted across the 690 or so repertoires, and approximately 9.9 million of these chains were shared by at least two donors. A nearest-neighbor algorithm error-corrected the raw reads and collapsed the reads into unique sequences, merging closely related sequences to remove PCR and sequencing errors. Alignment of CDR3 sequences to IMGT reference sequences was used to assign V, D and J gene segments. For a sequence to be retained, a match of at least six nucleotides was required to both a V gene segment and a J gene segment. Rearrangements were classified as productive when the CDR3 lacked stop codons and remained in frame with V and J, and all other rearrangements were classified as non-productive. CDR3 was defined by IMGT convention, running from the second conserved V-encoded cysteine to the conserved J-encoded phenylalanine. Sequences without an unambiguous match to a single V gene segment were excluded from the earlier analysis of a few hundred of the donors. An earlier analysis of a few hundred of the donors called V segments functional above 56.7% productive rearrangements and segregating when the between-donor standard deviation exceeded 5%. To diagnose cytomegalovirus status from the catalog of TCR beta chain sequences, a statistical classification framework was built. V and J gene assignment, in a later analysis, came from comparing TCR nucleotide sequences with IMGT/GENE-DB human TR gene sequences. A later analysis assigned CDR3 sequences and most-parsimonious VDJ recombination scenarios with the TCRdist pipeline. In a later analysis, each TCR beta chain was defined by its CDR3 amino acid sequence together with its V-gene family, and reads without a unique V-gene family were excluded. In a later analysis, around 600 highly shared, low-generation-probability nucleotide sequences were removed to address suspected cross-contamination and a sequencing artifact. For each public chain, a later analysis derived a clonal expansion index from normalized ranks of inferred template counts within each repertoire. Generation probabilities in a later analysis came from a VDJ recombination model fitted to out-of-frame rearrangements, and those results were checked against IGoR. In a later analysis, TCR-TCR, TCR-HLA and TCR-CMV co-occurrence was scored with hypergeometric tests, and a repertoire-size bias correction was applied to TCR pairs. False discovery rates were estimated in a later analysis by permuting HLA or CMV assignments 20 times. A later analysis grouped co-occurring TCRs with DBSCAN, adding TCRdist sequence similarity when clustering within HLA-allele-positive subsets. Co-occurrence clustering excluded repertoires with fewer than 30,000 or more than 120,000 public chains, plus five with anomalous nucleotide sharing. The clones in this table, taken by TCRdb from immuneACCESS, are in-frame only. Not every clone is retained; where verified, under half of the shortfall comes from an unresolved V gene, and the cause of the rest is unknown. From that table come the V and J calls and clone size; the DNA was used to work out D and trimming. This specimen's table enumerates roughly 40,000 clones. The ten top clones hold 7.5% to 9.5% of the sample.

This sample is drawn from a study of cytomegalovirus exposure and HLA in healthy donors (dated by TCRdb to the late 2010s). About the full investigation: An earlier analysis of about 560 of the donors reported 276 Gb of sequence data and 100 million to 120 million unique TCR beta sequences obtained from roughly 180 million T cells. About 280 gigabases of sequencing data and approximately 85 million unique TCR sequences were included in an early release covering about 700 HLA-typed donors. Of the approximately 400 genotyped donors, approximately 83% fell in the genetic ancestry cluster associated with self-reported Caucasian donors. The aim of the study was to test whether cataloging public T cell receptors could identify signatures of past pathogen exposure. The study profiled the T cell repertoires of 500 to 800 subjects by immunosequencing and related them to cytomegalovirus serostatus. In addition to the first cohort of approximately 670 subjects, a separate validation cohort of 130 or so different subjects was used. To predict cytomegalovirus infection status, the study combined high-throughput TCR immunosequencing, statistical association of individual TCRs with disease status, and machine learning. A later analysis re-analyzed previously published TCR beta repertoires from 550 to 700 donors and added high-resolution HLA genotyping to study TCR occurrence patterns. The later analysis used no new phenotypic data to find candidate immune exposures, relying instead on TCR beta sequences and their occurrence across donors. An earlier analysis of roughly 580 of the donors used high-throughput TCR beta sequencing to judge whether each TCR beta V gene segment behaved as functional or pseudogenic. Donor age, sex, ethnicity and CMV serostatus were collected together with the repertoire data. In a later genetic analysis, genome-wide SNP genotypes for about three fifths of the roughly 670 donors were used, and that subset was treated as a discovery cohort. All discovery cohort repertoires had been generated using a single sequencing platform. HLA typing included class I and class II loci at four-digit resolution. The number of donors typed differed by locus, with about 629-630 for A, B, C, DRB1 and DQB1, roughly 550 for DQA1, some 570 for DPA1, and some 450 for DPB1. Because of strong linkage in the cohort, roughly five DR-DQ haplotypes were treated as single units for association and clustering. Among around 400 genotyped donors of the cohort, an average of approximately 250,000 unique TCR beta nucleotide sequences were sequenced per donor, around 18% of them non-productive.

Counted from cysteine to phenylalanine, this CDR3 has 14 amino acids. Of the read, only the CDR3 DNA is kept; its 42 bases are in frame from base 1. The germline V gene encodes CDR1 SGHNT and CDR2 YYREEE (reference sequence). V is cut by 5 bases and J by 2 bases, and the space between the germline ends is 11 bases. Broader findings and caveats from the paper: Compared with the 666-donor mean, donors in an Asian-associated ancestry cluster had fewer N-insertions in productive TCRs, according to a later genetic analysis. Most CMV-associated TCR beta chains appeared to be HLA-restricted in a later analysis, and the HLA associations seemed to be driven largely by CMV exposure. A total of 164 TCR beta chains were listed by the study as associated with cytomegalovirus. The classifier was reported to diagnose cytomegalovirus status with high specificity and sensitivity in both the original and validation cohorts. Broadly in line with IMGT annotations, most TCR beta V segments showed up in productive rearrangements about 87% or about 30% of the time in an earlier analysis of roughly 590 of the donors. In vitro tests confirmed that a few of the cytomegalovirus-associated TCR beta chains recognize cytomegalovirus antigens. The sequencing pipeline was judged likely to have produced a cluster of highly shared sequence variants as a technical artifact. The earlier analysis of approximately 590 of the donors excluded some 15 rarely observed V segments, including chromosome 9 orphons, because counts were too low. The only immune exposure information available for the cohort was CMV serostatus. Some IMGT-functional V segments, including TRBV6-2 and TRBV6-3, could not be told apart with the 87-base-pair reads, so those segments were excluded. Most TCR sequences were seen in very few donors, while some public TCRs were found in many individuals. HLA typing was unavailable for some donors at each locus, so association tests used only the typed subset. The authors suggested that the approach could potentially be extended to other disease states and immunological phenotypes. A further reported finding was that TCR beta sequences accurately predicted the HLA-A and HLA-B alleles for most subjects in the first cohort. In a later analysis, HLA-associated TCR beta chains were found to be more clonally expanded and to have lower generation probabilities than equally common non-associated chains. According to a later analysis, TCR association rates differed among HLA loci, with DRB1 alleles showing the most associated TCRs and HLA-C alleles showing the fewest. Presence/absence analyses assumed roughly uniform sequencing depth across donors, an assumption that may not hold. Only TCR beta chains were sequenced in this cohort, and the absence of alpha or paired-chain data limited detectable features. At a false discovery rate of 0.05, a later analysis linked about 17,000 TCR beta sequences to specific HLA alleles. Correlated functional status among segregating V segments might be attributable to linkage disequilibrium, but an unknown experimental factor could not be ruled out. In a later analysis, several top co-occurrence clusters were reported to appear linked to parvovirus B19, influenza, CMV and Epstein-Barr virus. V-gene and J-gene trimming of TCR beta chains was associated with a missense DCLRE1C variant in a later genetic analysis, and the association was replicated in an independent cohort. When HLA alleles, especially DR and DQ, strongly co-occurred, attributing TCR associations to individual alleles was difficult.

The TCR sequence derives from a man aged 35-49 years in good health and CMV-seropositive. The V and J segments used are TRBV5-4 and TRBJ1-3; a tentative D match to TRBD1 spans 6 bases. The source material was PBMCs. In nucleotides, the sequence is TGTGCCAGCAGAGCCGGACAGACTGGAAACACCATATATTTT. It translates as CASRAGQTGNTIYF.